This T cell receptor (beta chain) was profiled in a study of beta chain features in type 1 diabetes. General study points: Shortening of TCRB CDR3s, moderate but significant, appeared in all four CD4+ subsets of Type 1 diabetes patients.

As every portion of the isolated RNA was reverse transcribed, the sequencing read expressed TCRB transcripts. Profiled with immunoSEQ multiplex PCR; TCRdb holds only in-frame clones, not every one. The sample has around 100,000 clones; 28% are singletons. This clone was counted only a few times. Its target is not known. CDR3 length: 14 residues. The germline gives CDR1 MNHEY, CDR2 SMNVEV (reference sequence). Between the trimmed V and J ends, which lost 6 bases and 1 base, there was a span of 12 bases. The chain carries TRBV27 and TRBJ1-1; TRBD1 might be the D (5 bases). The TCR comes from a woman under 30 with type 1 diabetes. The specimen sequenced was central memory CD4+ T cells from blood. CDR3 sequence: CASRRIGENTEAFF. The CDR3 DNA reads TGTGCCAGCAGGAGGATAGGGGAGAACACTGAAGCTTTCTTT.